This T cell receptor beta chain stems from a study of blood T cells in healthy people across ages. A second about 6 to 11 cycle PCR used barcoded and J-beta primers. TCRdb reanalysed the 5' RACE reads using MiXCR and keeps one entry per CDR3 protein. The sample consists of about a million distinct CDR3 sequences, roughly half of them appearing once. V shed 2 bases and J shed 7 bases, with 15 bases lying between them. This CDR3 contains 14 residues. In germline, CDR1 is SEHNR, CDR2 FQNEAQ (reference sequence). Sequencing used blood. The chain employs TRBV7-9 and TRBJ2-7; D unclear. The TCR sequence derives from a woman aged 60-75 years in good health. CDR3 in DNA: TGTGCCAGCAGCTTAATAGGTACATCTTGGGAGCAGTACTTC. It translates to CASSLIGTSWEQYF. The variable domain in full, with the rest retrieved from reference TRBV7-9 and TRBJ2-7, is DTGVSQNPRHKITKRGQNVTFRCDPISEHNRLYWYRQTLGQGPEFLTYFQNEAQLEKSRLLSDRFSAERPKGSFSTLEIQRTEQGDSAMYLCASSLIGTSWEQYFGPGTRLTVT.